Presented here are 24 T cell receptor beta chains from one specimen sequenced in a study of beta chain features in type 1 diabetes. cDNA synthesis used the whole RNA isolate, giving expressed TCRB sequences. TCRdb's table, derived via immunoSEQ multiplex PCR, lists solely in-frame clones and lacks some. The table lists fewer than 400,000 clones, roughly 8% of them singletons. The specimen was central memory CD4+ T cells from blood. The receptors were sampled from a woman aged 18-29 years in good health.

The chain carries TRBV5-4 and TRBJ2-1, with 8 bases lining up with TRBD2. CDR3 length equals 17 residues. Germline loops: CDR1 SGHNT, CDR2 YYREEE (reference sequence). Trimming at V came to 0 bases and at J to 3 bases, leaving 8 bases not matched to a gene. The CDR3 DNA follows: TGTGCCAGCAGCTTGGTGGTGTCCAGCGGGAGCTACAATGAGCAGTTCTTC. It specifies CASSLVVSSGSYNEQFF. The whole variable domain, remainder taken from reference TRBV5-4 and TRBJ2-1, is ETGVTQSPTHLIKTRGQQVTLRCSSQSGHNTVSWYQQALGQGPQFIFQYYREEENGRGNFPPRFSGLQFPNYSSELNVNALELDDSALYLCASSLVVSSGSYNEQFFGPGTRLTVL.

This clone was counted a few times. CDR3 residues: CASSPQGTSTHEQYF. CDR3 bases: TGTGCCAGCAGTCCTCAGGGGACTAGCACCCACGAGCAGTACTTC. This chain joins TRBV7-2 and TRBJ2-5; 9 bases align to TRBD2. The J call may be mistaken, given a closer DNA end match to TRBJ2-7. The CDR3 is 15 amino acids. Germline V gives CDR1 SGHTA, CDR2 FQGNSA.

This clone was counted a few times. The J gene is TRBJ1-1, the V gene TRBV4-3; TRBD1 might be the D (5 bases). Germline-derived CDR1 and CDR2 are LGHNA and YSLEER. This CDR3 has 15 amino acids. The ends were cut back, 1 base at V and 5 bases at J, with 14 bases in the middle. CDR3 nucleotide sequence: TGCGCCAGCAGCCAAGCTGGGGGTCTCAGAACTGAAGCTTTCTTT. It is translated as CASSQAGGLRTEAFF.

The chain is built from TRBV29-1 and TRBJ2-1; 7 positions match TRBD2. The germline gives CDR1 SQVTM, CDR2 ANQGSEA. V gave up 4 bases and J gave up 3 bases; unmatched junction bases: 6. This CDR3 region has 14 residues. The CDR3 loop reads CSVGGGYGYNEQFF. The DNA of the CDR3 is TGCAGCGTTGGGGGGGGTTATGGCTACAATGAGCAGTTCTTC.

The chain uses TRBV7-2 and TRBJ1-2; D remains ambiguous. Germline CDR1 is SGHTA and CDR2 is FQGNSA. Trimming shortened V by 5 bases and J by 8 bases, and 18 bases separated the two germline ends. The CDR3 totals 14 residues. For the CDR3, the DNA is TGTGCCAGCAGCCCCGCTGTCCGGGGTAGCGGCTACACCTTC. This sequence encodes CASSPAVRGSGYTF.

This clone was found a few times. CDR3 sequence: CASSPRVSGRFGGELFF. The CDR3 DNA follows: TGTGCCAGCAGCCCCCGAGTTAGCGGGAGGTTTGGCGGGGAGCTGTTTTTT. This sequence joins TRBV7-2 and TRBJ2-2, with 10 bases that match TRBD2. This CDR3 spans 17 amino acids. Germline V gene data show CDR1 as SGHTA and CDR2 as FQGNSA. Unmatched junction bases numbered 13, after V lost 5 bases and J lost 7 bases.

In its sample, this clone was seen a few times. The V gene is TRBV29-1, the J gene TRBJ2-1, with 7 positions matching TRBD2. There are 13 residues in the CDR3. Trimming took 2 bases from V and 11 from J; bases not matched to a gene: 9. In germline, CDR1 is SQVTM, CDR2 ANQGSEA. Here the CDR3 reads CSVERPTSDKQFF. CDR3 DNA sequence: TGCAGCGTTGAACGCCCAACTAGCGATAAGCAGTTCTTC.

On this clone: Within the sample, other DNA sequences also encode this same CDR3. The chain uses TRBV5-6 and TRBJ2-2; D unclear. Germline values: CDR1 SGHDT, CDR2 YYEEEE. With 2 bases removed from V and 1 base from J, the gap between germline ends came to 6 bases. The CDR3 length is 14 residues. The CDR3 region has the DNA TGTGCCAGCAGCTTCGGTAGGAACACCGGGGAGCTGTTTTTT. Its translation is CASSFGRNTGELFF.

This clone was recorded a few times. The chain recombines TRBV9 with TRBJ2-7, with no clear D. Deletions cut 0 bases from V and 2 bases from J, with 9 bases between. Per the germline V gene, CDR1 is SGDLS and CDR2 is YYNGEE. This CDR3 has 14 residues. This CDR3 reads CASSVDLGTYEQYF. CDR3 bases: TGTGCCAGCAGCGTAGATTTAGGGACCTACGAGCAGTACTTC.

This clone was detected a few times. The CDR3 protein is CASSTGASGANVLTF. The CDR3 nucleotides are TGTGCCAGCAGCACTGGGGCCTCTGGGGCCAACGTCCTGACTTTC. This chain links TRBV9 with TRBJ2-6; TRBD1 is a possible D gene (5 bases). This CDR3 has 15 residues. Trimming left V 4 bases short and J 0 bases short, with 8 bases between. Per the germline V gene, CDR1 is SGDLS and CDR2 is YYNGEE.

The V call is TRBV14, the J call TRBJ2-7; 8 bases agree with TRBD1. In germline, CDR1 is SGHDN, CDR2 FVKESK. The CDR3 is made up of 12 amino acids. Trimming at V came to 5 bases and at J to 4 bases, leaving 1 base not matched to a gene. The CDR3 region has the DNA TGTGCCAGCAGCAGGGACAGGTACGAGCAGTACTTC. Its protein is CASSRDRYEQYF.

This clone was detected ten times or more. The V call is TRBV27, the J call TRBJ2-7, with a possible D match to TRBD2 (5 bases). The V end was cut by 2 bases, the J end by 0 bases, with 11 bases between. The CDR3 covers 15 residues. From germline, CDR1 is MNHEY and CDR2 SMNVEV (reference sequence). This CDR3 reads CASSLVMGSSYEQYF. CDR3 DNA sequence: TGTGCCAGCAGTTTAGTCATGGGGAGCTCCTACGAGCAGTACTTC.

At least ten counts were recorded for this clone. The V gene is TRBV7-2, the J gene TRBJ2-1; 14 bases line up with TRBD2. CDR1 is SGHTA, CDR2 FQGNSA, per germline. The CDR3 contains 19 residues. After removal of 1 base from V and 6 bases from J, the junction contained 11 bases not matched to a gene. CDR3 protein: CASSLDQRVGLAGANEQFF. DNA of the CDR3: TGTGCCAGCAGCTTAGATCAACGGGTGGGACTAGCGGGAGCCAATGAGCAGTTCTTC. Full variable domain (outside the CDR3, taken from reference TRBV7-2 and TRBJ2-1): GAGVSQSPSNKVTEKGKDVELRCDPISGHTALYWYRQSLGQGLEFLIYFQGNSAPDKSGLPSDRFSAERTGGSVSTLTIQRTQQEDSAVYLCASSLDQRVGLAGANEQFFGPGTRLTVL.

This clone has just a few counts. The rearrangement uses TRBV7-2 and TRBJ1-2; 11 nucleotides align to TRBD1. The CDR3 has 16 residues. V shed 8 bases and J 7 bases; nucleotides not matched to a gene: 15. Germline V gene sequence: CDR1 SGHTA, CDR2 FQGNSA. This chain's CDR3 is CASGPPPGQGAFGYTF. The CDR3 DNA follows: TGTGCCAGCGGGCCTCCGCCCGGACAGGGGGCGTTTGGCTACACCTTC.

This clone was picked up a small number of times. The chain is built from TRBV27 and TRBJ2-3; 8 nucleotides align to TRBD2. CDR3 length: 13 residues. Germline V lookup: CDR1 MNHEY, CDR2 SMNVEV (reference sequence). The junction had 7 bases not matched to a gene; V was cut back by 6 bases and J by 8 bases. The CDR3, as DNA: TGTGCCAGCAGCCCAAAACGGGGGGGTACGCAGTATTTT. Its translation: CASSPKRGGTQYF.

This clone was counted between two and nine times. The rearrangement uses TRBV7-6 and TRBJ2-1, with 8 bases aligning to TRBD2. V was clipped by 0 bases and J by 9 bases; unmatched bases: 7. CDR3 length: 15 amino acids. Germline V gene sequence: CDR1 SGHVS, CDR2 FNYEAQ. In DNA form, the CDR3 reads TGTGCCAGCAGCTTAGCTAGCGGGAAGGACGTTGAGCAGTTCTTC. Translation gives CASSLASGKDVEQFF.

The rearrangement links TRBV5-8 to TRBJ2-3; D is undetermined. The germline V gene encodes CDR1 SGHTS and CDR2 YDEGEE. Trimming took 3 bases from V and 2 from J, leaving 7 bases between them. CDR3 size: 13 residues. The CDR3 sequence: CASSSWDTDTQYF. The CDR3 DNA sequence: TGTGCCAGCAGCTCCTGGGACACAGATACGCAGTATTTT.

This clone turned up a few times. The chain is built from TRBV9 and TRBJ2-1; TRBD1 might be the D (6 bases). CDR3 size: 15 residues. V was clipped by 0 bases and J by 5 bases, with 12 bases between them. Germline CDR1 SGDLS, CDR2 YYNGEE. The CDR3 loop reads CASSVAGEDNNEQFF. The CDR3 DNA is TGTGCCAGCAGCGTAGCAGGGGAAGACAACAATGAGCAGTTCTTC.

This rearrangement joins TRBV7-9 to TRBJ2-2, with 14 positions matching TRBD2. Looked up from germline, CDR1 is SEHNR and CDR2 is FQNEAQ (reference sequence). V lost 5 bases and J lost 7; bases outside the gene matches: 6. This CDR3 is built from 16 residues. CDR3 sequence reads: CASSTGLAGVNGELFF. The CDR3 coding sequence is TGTGCCAGCAGCACGGGACTAGCGGGAGTAAACGGGGAGCTGTTTTTT.

This clone was detected a few times. The chain uses TRBV5-4 and TRBJ2-1, with D tentatively TRBD1 or TRBD2 (6 bases each). The germline CDR1 and CDR2 sequences are SGHNT and YYREEE (reference sequence). The CDR3 is 12 amino acids. Trimming took off 8 bases at V and 8 bases at J, with 14 bases between the two ends. The DNA of the CDR3 is TGTGCCAGTGGGGGCTCGGGGGATGAGCAGTTCTTC. Its translation is CASGGSGDEQFF.

V and J are TRBV7-2 and TRBJ1-5; D may be TRBD1 (6 bases). V lost 2 bases and J lost 2, with 10 bases in between. Germline V gives CDR1 SGHTA, CDR2 FQGNSA. This CDR3 has 15 residues. The CDR3 sequence is CASSLIGGGNQPQHF. CDR3 DNA sequence: TGTGCCAGCAGCTTAATCGGGGGCGGCAATCAGCCCCAGCATTTT. Looking up the rest from reference TRBV7-2 and TRBJ1-5 gives the full variable domain: GAGVSQSPSNKVTEKGKDVELRCDPISGHTALYWYRQSLGQGLEFLIYFQGNSAPDKSGLPSDRFSAERTGGSVSTLTIQRTQQEDSAVYLCASSLIGGGNQPQHFGDGTRLSIL.

On this clone: The same CDR3 also results from other DNA sequences found in this sample. The gene calls are TRBV9 and TRBJ2-5, with 15 bases aligning to TRBD2. This CDR3 contains 17 residues. CDR1 and CDR2 (germline): SGDLS, YYNGEE. J gave up 1 base and V 3 bases, and 4 bases lay outside the gene matches. This chain's CDR3 is CASSAGLAGGGQETQYF. CDR3 bases: TGTGCCAGCAGCGCCGGACTAGCGGGAGGGGGCCAAGAGACCCAGTACTTC.

This chain links TRBV5-8 with TRBJ2-2; tentatively, D is TRBD1 (5 bases). CDR1 and CDR2 (germline): SGHTS, YDEGEE. CDR3 length equals 14 residues. With 6 bases removed from V and 4 bases from J, the gap between germline ends came to 13 bases. The CDR3: CASNRGLGTGELFF. In DNA form, the CDR3 reads TGTGCCAGCAATAGGGGTCTCGGCACCGGGGAGCTGTTTTTT. The full variable domain, with the rest looked up from reference TRBV5-8 and TRBJ2-2, is EAGVTQSPTHLIKTRGQQATLRCSPISGHTSVYWYQQALGLGLQFLLWYDEGEERNRGNFPPRFSGRQFPNYSSELNVNALELEDSALYLCASNRGLGTGELFFGEGSRLTVL.

This clone occurred many times. The chain employs TRBV28 and TRBJ2-5; 7 nucleotides match TRBD1. In germline, CDR1 is MDHEN, CDR2 SYDVKM. The length of the CDR3 is 14 residues. With V trimmed by 5 bases and J by 4 bases, 7 bases remained unmatched. CDR3 DNA: TGTGCCAGCAGTACCGGGACAGTAGCAGAGACCCAGTACTTC. Residues: CASSTGTVAETQYF.